Included here is one T cell receptor beta chain sequence, with context. This sample was taken from a study of T cell responses to AZD1222 COVID-19 vaccine. Repertoires were generated with immunoSEQ multiplex PCR, while TCRdb's copy carries only in-frame clones and drops some. The data show roughly 100,000 clones, with 85% to 90% seen just once and roughly 2.7% held by the top ten. CDR3 size: 21 residues. This sample comprised peripheral blood, obtained on day 0 of AZD1222 vaccination. The clonotype originates from an adult in good health. This sequence joins TRBV12-2 and TRBJ2-2; the DNA was not compared with TRBD2, the D call given in the table. TRBV12-2 is assigned pseudogene status. CDR3 region: CASRLAIPVEPLRGGTGELFF. In DNA, the CDR3 is TGTGCAAGTCGCTTAGCGATCCCGGTAGAACCTCTTAGGGGGGGCACCGGGGAGCTGTTTTTT.